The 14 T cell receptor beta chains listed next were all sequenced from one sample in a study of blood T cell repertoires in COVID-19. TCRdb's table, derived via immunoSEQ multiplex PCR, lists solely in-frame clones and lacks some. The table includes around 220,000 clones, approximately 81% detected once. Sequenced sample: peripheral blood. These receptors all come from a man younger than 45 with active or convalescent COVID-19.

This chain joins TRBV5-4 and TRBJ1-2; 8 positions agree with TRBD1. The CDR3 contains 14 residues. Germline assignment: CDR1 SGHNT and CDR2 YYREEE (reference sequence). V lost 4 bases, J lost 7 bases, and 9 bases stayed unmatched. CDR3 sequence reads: CASSPPGGVGGYTF. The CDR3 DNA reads TGTGCCAGCAGCCCTCCAGGGGGCGTCGGTGGCTACACCTTC.

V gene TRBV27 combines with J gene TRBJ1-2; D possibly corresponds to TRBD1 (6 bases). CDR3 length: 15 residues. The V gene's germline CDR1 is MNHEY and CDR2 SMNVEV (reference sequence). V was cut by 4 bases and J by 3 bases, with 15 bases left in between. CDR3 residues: CASSSPEQGHYGYTF. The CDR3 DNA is TGTGCCAGCAGTTCCCCCGAACAGGGCCACTATGGCTACACCTTC.

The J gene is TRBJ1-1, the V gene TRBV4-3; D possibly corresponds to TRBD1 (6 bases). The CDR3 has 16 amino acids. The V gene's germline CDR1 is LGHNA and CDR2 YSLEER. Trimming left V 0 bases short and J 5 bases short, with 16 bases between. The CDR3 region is CASSQDKGGGGTEAFF. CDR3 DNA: TGCGCCAGCAGCCAAGATAAAGGGGGGGGAGGTACTGAAGCTTTCTTT.

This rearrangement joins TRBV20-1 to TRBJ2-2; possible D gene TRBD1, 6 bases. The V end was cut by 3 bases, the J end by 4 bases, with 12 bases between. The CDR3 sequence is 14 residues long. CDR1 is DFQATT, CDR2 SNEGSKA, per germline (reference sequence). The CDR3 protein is CSASGQLATGELFF. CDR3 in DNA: TGCAGTGCTAGTGGACAGTTGGCCACCGGGGAGCTGTTTTTT.

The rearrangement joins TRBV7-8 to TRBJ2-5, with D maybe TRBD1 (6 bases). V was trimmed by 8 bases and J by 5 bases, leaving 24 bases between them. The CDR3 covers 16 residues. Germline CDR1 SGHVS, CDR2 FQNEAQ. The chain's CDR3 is CASLMRGKKGGETQYF. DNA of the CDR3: TGTGCCAGCCTGATGAGGGGGAAAAAAGGCGGCGAGACCCAGTACTTC.

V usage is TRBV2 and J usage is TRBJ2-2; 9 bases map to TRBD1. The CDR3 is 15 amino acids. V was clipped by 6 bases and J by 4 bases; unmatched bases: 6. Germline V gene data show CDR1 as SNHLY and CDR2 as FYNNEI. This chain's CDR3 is CASRGDRVRTGELFF. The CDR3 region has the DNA TGTGCCAGCAGGGGGGACAGGGTGCGCACCGGGGAGCTGTTTTTT.

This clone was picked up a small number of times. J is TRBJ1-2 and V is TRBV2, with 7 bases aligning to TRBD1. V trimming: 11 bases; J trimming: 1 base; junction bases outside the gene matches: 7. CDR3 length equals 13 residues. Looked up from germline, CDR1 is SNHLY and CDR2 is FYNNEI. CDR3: CAGGQADNYGYTF. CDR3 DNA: TGTGCCGGAGGACAGGCCGATAACTATGGCTACACCTTC.

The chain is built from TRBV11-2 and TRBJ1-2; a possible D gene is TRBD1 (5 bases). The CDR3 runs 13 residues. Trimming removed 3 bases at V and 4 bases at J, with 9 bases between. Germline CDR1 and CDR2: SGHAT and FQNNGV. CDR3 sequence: CASSFWGGYGYTF. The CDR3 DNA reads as TGTGCCAGCAGCTTTTGGGGCGGCTATGGCTACACCTTC.

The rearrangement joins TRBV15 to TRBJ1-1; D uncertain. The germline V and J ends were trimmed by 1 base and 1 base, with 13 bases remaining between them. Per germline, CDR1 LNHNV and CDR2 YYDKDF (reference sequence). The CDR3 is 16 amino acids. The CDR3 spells CATSRGAGSPNTEAFF. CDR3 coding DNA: TGTGCCACCAGCAGAGGGGCGGGGTCCCCGAACACTGAAGCTTTCTTT.

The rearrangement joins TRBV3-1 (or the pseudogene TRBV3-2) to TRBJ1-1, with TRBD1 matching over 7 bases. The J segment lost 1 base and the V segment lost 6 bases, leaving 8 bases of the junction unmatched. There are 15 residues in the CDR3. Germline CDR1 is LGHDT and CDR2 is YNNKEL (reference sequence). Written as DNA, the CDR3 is TGTGCCAGCAGTCGTTACAGGGGAGGGAACACTGAAGCTTTCTTT. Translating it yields CASSRYRGGNTEAFF.

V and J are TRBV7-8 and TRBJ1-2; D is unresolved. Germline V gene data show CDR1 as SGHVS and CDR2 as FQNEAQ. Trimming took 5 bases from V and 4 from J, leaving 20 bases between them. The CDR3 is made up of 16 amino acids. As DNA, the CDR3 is TGTGCCAGCAGCCCCGTACAACAGATCTTAATCTATGGCTACACCTTC. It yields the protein CASSPVQQILIYGYTF.

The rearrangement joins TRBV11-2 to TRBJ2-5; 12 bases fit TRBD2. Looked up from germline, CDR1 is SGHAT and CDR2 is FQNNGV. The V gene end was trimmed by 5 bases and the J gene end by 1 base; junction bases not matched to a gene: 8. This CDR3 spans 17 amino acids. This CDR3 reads CASSRTSGTPPQETQYF. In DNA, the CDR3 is TGTGCCAGCAGCAGGACTAGCGGGACTCCCCCCCAAGAGACCCAGTACTTC.

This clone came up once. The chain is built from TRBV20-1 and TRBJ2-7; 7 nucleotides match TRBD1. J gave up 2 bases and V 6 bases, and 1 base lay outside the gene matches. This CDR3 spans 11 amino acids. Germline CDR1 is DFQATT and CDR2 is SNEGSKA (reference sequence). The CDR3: CSAGTAYEQYF. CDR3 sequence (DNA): TGCAGTGCCGGGACAGCCTACGAGCAGTACTTC.

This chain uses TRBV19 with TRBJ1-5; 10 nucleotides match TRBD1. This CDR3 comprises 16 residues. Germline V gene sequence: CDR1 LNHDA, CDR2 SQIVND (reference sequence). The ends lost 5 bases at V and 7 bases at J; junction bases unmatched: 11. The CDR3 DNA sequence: TGTGCCAGTAGTCCTACGGACAGGGGGTTTAAACAGCCCCAGCATTTT. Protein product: CASSPTDRGFKQPQHF.